These 29 T cell receptor beta chains were all obtained from the same sample, sequenced in a study of blood T cells in healthy people across ages. For the second PCR, which ran for 7 to 11 cycles, a sample-barcoded 5' primer and a J-beta primer mix were used. TCRdb passed the 5' RACE reads through MiXCR, listing each CDR3 protein once. This repertoire shows roughly 700,000 distinct CDR3 sequences, roughly 32% found once; its top ten account for 15%. Specimen: blood. These receptors were collected from a woman of 80 years or more in good health.

Regarding this clonotype: The conserved phenylalanine or tryptophan normally closing the CDR3 is absent here, so this likely arose from a read error. The genes are TRBV5-5 and TRBJ2-1; 8 bases match TRBD1. Germline V lookup: CDR1 SGHKS, CDR2 YYEKEE (reference sequence). The CDR3 has 14 residues. CDR3 in amino acids: CANSLDRAYDEQFV. The CDR3 coding sequence is TGTGCCAACAGCTTGGACAGGGCATACGATGAGCAGTTCGTC.

The sample holds many counts of this clonotype. The rearrangement links TRBV5-1 to TRBJ2-3; D unresolved. V lost 0 bases and J lost 5, with 7 bases in between. Germline lookup yields CDR1 SGHRS and CDR2 YFSETQ. The CDR3 totals 13 residues. The CDR3 loop reads CASSLARGDTQYF. CDR3 nucleotide sequence: TGCGCCAGCAGCTTGGCGCGTGGAGATACGCAGTATTTT.

This chain joins TRBV28 and TRBJ1-2, with 7 bases matching TRBD1. The germline V gene encodes CDR1 MDHEN and CDR2 SYDVKM. This CDR3 spans 13 amino acids. The J segment lost 6 bases and the V segment lost 7 bases, leaving 8 bases of the junction unmatched. The CDR3 is CASTRQGQNGYTF. In DNA form, the CDR3 reads TGTGCCAGCACCCGACAGGGACAAAATGGCTACACCTTC.

Many counts were recorded for this clonotype. This sequence joins TRBV29-1 and TRBJ2-7; TRBD1 aligns across 12 bases. This CDR3 comprises 15 residues. Germline V gives CDR1 SQVTM, CDR2 ANQGSEA. Germline trimming cut 0 bases from V and 2 bases from J; bases unmatched to any gene: 2. CDR3 sequence (DNA): TGCAGCGTTGAAGATGGGACAGGGGGCCCCTACGAGCAGTACTTC. As protein: CSVEDGTGGPYEQYF.

The table lists this clonotype with many counts. The rearrangement uses TRBV4-3 and TRBJ2-7; 12 nucleotides agree with TRBD2. J was trimmed by 4 bases and V by 1 base; bases with no gene match: 8. The CDR3 covers 17 residues. The germline V gene encodes CDR1 LGHNA and CDR2 YSLEER. The DNA of the CDR3 is TGCGCCAGCAGCCAAGGAATGAGGACTAGCGGGACATACGAGCAGTACTTC. Encoded protein: CASSQGMRTSGTYEQYF.

This clonotype came up a few times. The CDR3, as DNA: TGTGCCAGCAGCCCTACAGGGGTGGACACCGGGGAGCTGTTTTTT. It is translated as CASSPTGVDTGELFF. This rearrangement joins TRBV7-9 to TRBJ2-2; 7 positions agree with TRBD1. V shed 5 bases, J shed 3 bases, and the junction held 6 bases outside the gene matches. The CDR3 consists of 15 residues. CDR1 and CDR2 (germline): SEHNR, FQNEAQ (reference sequence).

This clonotype was observed many times. This chain joins TRBV28 and TRBJ2-1; 7 bases match TRBD1. J gave up 0 bases and V 8 bases, and 10 bases lay outside the gene matches. CDR1 is MDHEN and CDR2 is SYDVKM in the germline V gene. CDR3 size: 16 residues. The CDR3: CASVPIDRVSYNEQFF. Here the CDR3 DNA reads TGTGCCAGCGTCCCCATCGACAGGGTCTCCTACAATGAGCAGTTCTTC.

This clonotype was recorded at least ten times. This chain connects TRBV6-2 or TRBV6-3 to TRBJ2-7; 8 bases are a match to TRBD2. The CDR3 is 14 amino acids. J lost 2 bases, V lost 7 bases, and 7 bases had no gene match. Germline CDR1 MNHEY, CDR2 SVGEGT. This chain's CDR3 is CASTLAGTAYEQYF. CDR3 in DNA: TGTGCCAGCACCTTAGCGGGGACGGCCTACGAGCAGTACTTC.

The V and J genes are TRBV7-2 and TRBJ2-3; maybe TRBD2 (5 bases). CDR3 length: 14 amino acids. The ends were cut back, 6 bases at V and 3 bases at J, with 13 bases in the middle. Germline CDR1 reads SGHTA; CDR2 reads FQGNSA. CDR3 protein: CASSRASFTDTQYF. CDR3 in DNA: TGTGCCAGCAGTCGTGCTAGCTTTACAGATACGCAGTATTTT.

This clonotype was detected many times. This sequence joins TRBV5-1 and TRBJ2-7; D remains ambiguous. Germline assignment: CDR1 SGHRS and CDR2 YFSETQ. The CDR3 extends over 15 amino acids. V was trimmed by 0 bases and J by 0 bases, leaving 10 bases between them. The CDR3 spells CASSLARSSSYEQYF. As DNA, the CDR3 is TGCGCCAGCAGCTTGGCCCGGAGTTCCTCCTACGAGCAGTACTTC.

CDR3 region: CASSLGGGHPQHF. The CDR3 DNA sequence: TGTGCCAGCAGTTTGGGAGGCGGGCACCCCCAGCATTTT. V gene TRBV12-3 or TRBV12-4 combines with J gene TRBJ1-5; no clear D. This CDR3 region has 13 residues. The V end was cut by 3 bases, the J end by 10 bases, with 13 bases between.

V is TRBV6-5 and J is TRBJ1-2, with unresolved D. The length of the CDR3 is 16 residues. The germline gives CDR1 MNHEY, CDR2 SVGAGI. V was cut by 5 bases and J by 4 bases, with 20 bases left in between. CDR3 DNA sequence: TGTGCCAGCAGTCTACACCTCAGGCGAAGTAGCTATGGCTACACCTTC. Translation: CASSLHLRRSSYGYTF.

This clonotype was seen at least ten times. The CDR3 sequence: CSAQTGPAGQYF. The CDR3 coding sequence is TGCAGTGCGCAGACAGGGCCGGCTGGGCAGTATTTT. The chain is built from TRBV20-1 and TRBJ2-3; 7 nucleotides agree with TRBD1. The CDR3 contains 12 residues. Germline V gene data show CDR1 as DFQATT and CDR2 as SNEGSKA (reference sequence). With 6 bases clipped from V and 11 bases from J, the junction kept 11 bases outside the gene matches.

This rearrangement joins TRBV7-2 to TRBJ2-5; TRBD1 might be the D (5 bases). V was clipped by 5 bases and J by 1 base, with 11 bases between them. This CDR3 has 14 residues. Per germline, CDR1 SGHTA and CDR2 FQGNSA. CDR3 sequence reads: CASSQTGIQETQYF. CDR3 sequence (DNA): TGTGCCAGCAGCCAAACAGGCATCCAAGAGACCCAGTACTTC.

This sequence joins TRBV11-2 and TRBJ2-1; either TRBD1 or TRBD2 may fit D (5 bases each). The V and J ends lost 5 bases and 7 bases respectively, with 24 bases between them. Germline CDR1 is SGHAT and CDR2 is FQNNGV. CDR3 length equals 17 residues. In DNA form, the CDR3 reads TGTGCCAGCAGCCAGGGAGTGGAAGTCGTGGCCAGAAATGAGCAGTTCTTC. Its translation is CASSQGVEVVARNEQFF.

This clonotype was recorded once. V gene TRBV11-2 combines with J gene TRBJ2-4, with D possibly matching TRBD1 (6 bases). The CDR3 is 14 amino acids. V lost 5 bases, J lost 9 bases, and 17 bases lay in between. The germline V gene has CDR1 SGHAT and CDR2 FQNNGV. This CDR3 is CASSPHDRSPIQYF. In DNA form, the CDR3 reads TGTGCCAGCAGCCCCCACGACAGGTCGCCCATTCAGTACTTC.

The CDR3: CASSSTGQGVDTQYF. DNA of the CDR3: TGTGCCAGCAGTTCTACGGGACAGGGTGTTGATACGCAGTATTTT. This rearrangement joins TRBV28 to TRBJ2-3, with TRBD1 matching 9 bases. CDR1 and CDR2 (germline): MDHEN, SYDVKM. The CDR3 spans 15 residues. The V and J ends lost 4 bases and 6 bases, in that order; junction bases with no gene match: 8.

In this sample, this clonotype turned up a few times. The rearrangement uses TRBV3-1 and TRBJ2-3; D ambiguous. The CDR3 runs to 16 residues. CDR1 is LGHDT, CDR2 YNNKEL, per germline (reference sequence). V was trimmed by 0 bases and J by 2 bases, leaving 12 bases between them. The CDR3 DNA reads TGTGCCAGCAGCCAAGATCTTGAGGAGTCCACAGATACGCAGTATTTT. It is translated as CASSQDLEESTDTQYF.

This clonotype was seen ten or more times. The chain recombines TRBV27 with TRBJ2-1; TRBD2 matches at 12 bases. The V segment lost 5 bases and the J segment 9 bases; nucleotides outside the gene matches: 5. The CDR3 runs to 14 residues. Germline loops: CDR1 MNHEY, CDR2 SMNVEV (reference sequence). CDR3 in amino acids: CASSPSGGAGEQFF. As DNA, the CDR3 is TGTGCCAGCAGTCCTAGCGGGGGGGCCGGTGAGCAGTTCTTC.

The table lists this clonotype with many counts. The chain employs TRBV2 and TRBJ2-1; D call uncertain. This CDR3 is 12 amino acids long. The V end lost 4 bases, the J end lost 12 bases, and 13 bases lay between the germline ends. Germline V lookup: CDR1 SNHLY, CDR2 FYNNEI. CDR3: CASSVSGYGQFF. The CDR3 DNA follows: TGTGCCAGCAGTGTGTCCGGGTACGGGCAGTTCTTC.

Ten or more counts support this clonotype. The CDR3 sequence: CASSFSGQGRSDEQFF. The CDR3 coding sequence is TGTGCCAGCAGTTTCTCCGGACAGGGTCGTAGCGATGAGCAGTTCTTC. This rearrangement joins TRBV28 to TRBJ2-1; 8 bases agree with TRBD1. Germline CDR1 and CDR2: MDHEN and SYDVKM. The CDR3 is 16 residues long. With V trimmed by 3 bases and J by 8 bases, 12 bases remained unmatched.

The CDR3 protein is CASNPGLAGSTDTQYF. DNA of the CDR3: TGTGCCAGCAATCCCGGACTAGCGGGATCAACAGATACGCAGTATTTT. The genes are TRBV12-3 or TRBV12-4 and TRBJ2-3; 12 bases fit TRBD2. The CDR3 consists of 16 residues. The junction had 8 bases not matched to a gene; V was cut back by 7 bases and J by 3 bases.

The genes are TRBV5-1 and TRBJ1-1; D remains unclear. CDR1 and CDR2 (germline): SGHRS, YFSETQ. This CDR3 has 16 amino acids. V was shortened by 4 bases and J by 0 bases, with 16 bases between the two germline ends. DNA for the CDR3: TGCGCCAGCAGCCCACGTATGGCAGCCATGAACACTGAAGCTTTCTTT. Translation gives CASSPRMAAMNTEAFF.

This chain joins TRBV20-1 and TRBJ1-6, with 7 bases matching TRBD1. The CDR3 totals 15 residues. Germline lookup yields CDR1 DFQATT and CDR2 SNEGSKA (reference sequence). V shed 0 bases and J 8 bases; nucleotides not matched to a gene: 7. The CDR3 region has the DNA TGCAGTGCTAGAGATCATGGGCAGGGGGATTCACCCCTCCACTTT. Protein product: CSARDHGQGDSPLHF.

Concerning this clonotype itself: Just one base apart from a much larger clone, this may be a read error. This sequence joins TRBV12-3 or TRBV12-4 and TRBJ1-2, with TRBD1 identical over 9 bases. The CDR3 runs 15 residues. CDR3 amino acids: CANSLSGTGREGYTF. As DNA, the CDR3 is TGTGCCAACAGTTTAAGCGGGACAGGGCGAGAGGGCTACACCTTC.

This clonotype was observed a handful of times. CDR3: CASSFQATNEKLFF. The CDR3 DNA follows: TGTGCCAGCAGCTTCCAGGCAACTAATGAAAAACTGTTTTTT. The V and J genes are TRBV7-9 and TRBJ1-4; no clear D. Between the trimmed V and J ends, which lost 3 bases and 0 bases, there was a span of 5 bases. Germline V gene lookup returns CDR1 SEHNR and CDR2 FQNEAQ (reference sequence). CDR3 size: 14 residues. The full variable domain, its missing parts supplied by reference TRBV7-9 and TRBJ1-4, is DTGVSQNPRHKITKRGQNVTFRCDPISEHNRLYWYRQTLGQGPEFLTYFQNEAQLEKSRLLSDRFSAERPKGSFSTLEIQRTEQGDSAMYLCASSFQATNEKLFFGSGTQLSVL.

To note about this clonotype: A much larger clone sits a single nucleotide away, making a read error possible. The chain recombines TRBV5-1 with TRBJ2-3; TRBD2 matches 11 bases. The CDR3 totals 14 residues. CDR1 and CDR2 (germline): SGHRS, YFSETQ. CDR3 coding DNA: TGCACCAGCAGCCATAGCGGGGGGGTAGATACGCAGTATTTT. Translating gives CTSSHSGGVDTQYF.

The sample holds many counts of this clonotype. The chain has TRBV9 and TRBJ2-7; the match to TRBD1 covers 7 bases. This CDR3 spans 14 amino acids. CDR1 is SGDLS, CDR2 YYNGEE, per germline. The J segment lost 5 bases and the V segment lost 0 bases, leaving 5 bases of the junction unmatched. The CDR3 DNA is TGTGCCAGCAGCGTAGCCCCACAGGGGAACGAGCAGTACTTC. It encodes CASSVAPQGNEQYF. Combining the CDR3 with reference TRBV9 and TRBJ2-7 gives the whole variable domain DSGVTQTPKHLITATGQRVTLRCSPRSGDLSVYWYQQSLDQGLQFLIQYYNGEERAKGNILERFSAQQFPDLHSELNLSSLELGDSALYFCASSVAPQGNEQYFGPGTRLTVT.

With respect to this clonotype: A much larger clone lies a single base off, so this may be a read error. Since no conserved phenylalanine or tryptophan closes the CDR3, a read error is the likely cause. The V call is TRBV5-1, the J call TRBJ2-5; 15 bases are shared with TRBD2. The end of the DNA fits TRBJ2-7 better, so the J call may be wrong. Per the germline V gene, CDR1 is SGHRS and CDR2 is YFSETQ. The CDR3 sequence is 18 residues long. CDR3 in DNA: TGCGCCAGCAGCTTGGGGACTAGCGGGGGGGCCCAACTCTACGAGCAGTACTAC. Its translation is CASSLGTSGGAQLYEQYY.